The subject of this entry is one T cell receptor beta chain. What it binds is unknown. The data were taken from a study of cytomegalovirus exposure and HLA in healthy donors. Overall study: Sequencing of some 190 million T cells in an earlier analysis found more than 100 million unique TCR beta sequences. Findings of the study overall: When a later analysis compared HLA-associated TCR beta chains with equally common others, the HLA-associated chains turned out to be more clonally expanded and to have lower generation probabilities. Some public TCRs appeared in many individuals, while most sequences were rare. Sequencing probably produced one cluster of sequence variants that were highly shared.

PCR involved 60 Vbeta and 13 Jbeta primers. Method: immunoSEQ multiplex PCR; TCRdb's copy keeps in-frame clones and lacks some. The sample yields nearly 110,000 clones, 81% seen once. Germline assignment: CDR1 SGDLS and CDR2 YYNGEE. Trimming left V 4 bases short and J 0 bases short, with 24 bases between. This CDR3 comprises 19 residues. This chain uses TRBV9 with TRBJ2-3, with D maybe TRBD2 (6 bases). This TCR was recovered from a man between 25 and 39 years old in good health and CMV-seronegative. Source material: PBMCs. The CDR3, as DNA: TGTGCCAGCAGCCCCCCCATCGGGGGAGCGGAGCCTAGCACAGATACGCAGTATTTT. Translating gives CASSPPIGGAEPSTDTQYF.